What follows are 22 T cell receptor beta chains derived from one specimen sequenced in a study of blood T cell repertoires in COVID-19. Some clones are missing from TCRdb's copy, which holds only in-frame ones; the method was immunoSEQ multiplex PCR. This repertoire shows some 220,000 clones, about 84% found once; its top ten account for roughly 13%. The sample consisted of peripheral blood. The source is a human donor in a cohort sampled during active COVID-19.

This rearrangement joins TRBV6-5 to TRBJ2-3; D possibly corresponds to TRBD1 (5 bases). The CDR3 length is 12 residues. Germline assignment: CDR1 MNHEY and CDR2 SVGAGI. Trimming stripped 8 bases from V and 0 bases from J, with 6 bases between. The CDR3 is CASRQSTDTQYF. The CDR3 nucleotides read TGTGCCAGCCGACAGAGCACAGATACGCAGTATTTT.

In its sample, this clone was seen once. J is TRBJ1-6 and V is TRBV27; no firm D call. V was pared by 4 bases and J by 9 bases, with 7 bases between. This CDR3 region has 12 residues. Looked up from germline, CDR1 is MNHEY and CDR2 is SMNVEV (reference sequence). CDR3 in DNA: TGTGCCAGCAGTTCAGCAGGTTCACCCCTCCACTTT. Amino acid sequence: CASSSAGSPLHF.

The chain links TRBV2 to TRBJ1-4; 7 positions agree with TRBD1. Germline lookup yields CDR1 SNHLY and CDR2 FYNNEI. Trimming took 4 bases from V and 7 from J; bases not matched to a gene: 9. The CDR3 extends over 15 amino acids. CDR3 bases: TGTGCCAGCAGTGCCCCGGACAGGCCGATTGAAAAACTGTTTTTT. As protein: CASSAPDRPIEKLFF.

The J gene is TRBJ2-5, the V gene TRBV7-2; 9 nucleotides match TRBD1. There are 16 residues in the CDR3. Germline V gene lookup returns CDR1 SGHTA and CDR2 FQGNSA. The V gene end was trimmed by 5 bases and the J gene end by 5 bases; junction bases not matched to a gene: 12. The CDR3 region is CASSTGGQGGLETQYF. DNA of the CDR3: TGTGCCAGCAGCACAGGGGGACAGGGAGGTTTGGAGACCCAGTACTTC.

This sequence joins TRBV27 and TRBJ1-4, with 8 bases matching TRBD1. Germline trimming cut 7 bases from V and 7 bases from J; bases unmatched to any gene: 17. This CDR3 region has 17 residues. The germline V gene encodes CDR1 MNHEY and CDR2 SMNVEV (reference sequence). Here the CDR3 reads CASTTGTGLSVGEKLFF. CDR3 DNA: TGTGCCAGCACCACCGGGACAGGTCTTAGTGTAGGTGAAAAACTGTTTTTT.

This clone was found a few times. The chain recombines TRBV7-8 with TRBJ2-7; perhaps TRBD1 as D (6 bases). Germline V gene data show CDR1 as SGHVS and CDR2 as FQNEAQ. V was clipped by 5 bases and J by 3 bases, with 20 bases between them. The CDR3 consists of 16 residues. The CDR3 DNA is TGTGCCAGCAGCCTAGGCCGATCGACAGGTAGCTACGAGCAGTACTTC. It yields the protein CASSLGRSTGSYEQYF.

V gene TRBV7-2 combines with J gene TRBJ1-5, with 8 bases matching TRBD1. Germline trimming cut 4 bases from V and 6 bases from J; bases unmatched to any gene: 11. The CDR3 contains 16 residues. The germline V gene encodes CDR1 SGHTA and CDR2 FQGNSA. CDR3 coding DNA: TGTGCCAGCAGCTCTATCGGACAGGGCGTCGGTCAGCCCCAGCATTTT. Its translation: CASSSIGQGVGQPQHF.

The V and J genes are TRBV10-3 and TRBJ2-7, with 10 bases that match TRBD1. This CDR3 is built from 13 residues. Germline CDR1 and CDR2: ENHRY and SYGVKD. V lost 6 bases and J lost 4; bases outside the gene matches: 3. The CDR3 is CAISDRGPYEQYF. CDR3 bases: TGTGCCATCAGCGACAGGGGGCCTTACGAGCAGTACTTC.

This rearrangement joins TRBV28 to TRBJ2-1; no clear D. This CDR3 is built from 17 residues. The V end lost 4 bases, the J end lost 0 bases, and 16 bases lay between the germline ends. The germline gives CDR1 MDHEN, CDR2 SYDVKM. CDR3 nucleotides: TGTGCCAGCAGTTCACCCATTGGCCCCCTCTCCTACAATGAGCAGTTCTTC. Protein sequence: CASSSPIGPLSYNEQFF.

This chain connects TRBV7-2 to TRBJ1-1; 7 bases line up with TRBD1. V was clipped by 5 bases and J by 1 base; unmatched bases: 13. Germline V lookup: CDR1 SGHTA, CDR2 FQGNSA. This CDR3 is 17 amino acids long. CDR3 nucleotides: TGTGCCAGCAGCACAGGGGCTCTTAGGTTTGGGAACACTGAAGCTTTCTTT. Translated: CASSTGALRFGNTEAFF.

This rearrangement joins TRBV7-8 to TRBJ1-1; possibly TRBD1 for D (5 bases). V shed 4 bases and J shed 0 bases, with 15 bases lying between them. Germline CDR1 reads SGHVS; CDR2 reads FQNEAQ. CDR3 length equals 16 residues. CDR3 loop: CASSSMGGYVNTEAFF. CDR3 DNA sequence: TGTGCCAGCAGCTCTATGGGGGGGTATGTGAACACTGAAGCTTTCTTT.

The CDR3 region has the DNA TGTGCCAGCAGGGGAGAGTTTCCCCGTCCCCAGATAAACTATGGCTACACCTTC. Encoded protein: CASRGEFPRPQINYGYTF. The genes are TRBV9 and TRBJ1-2; D is uncertain. Deletions cut 5 bases from V and 2 bases from J, with 25 bases between. The germline CDR1 and CDR2 sequences are SGDLS and YYNGEE. The CDR3 consists of 18 residues.

V usage is TRBV5-4 and J usage is TRBJ2-7; D might be TRBD1 (5 bases). The CDR3 covers 13 residues. V was cut by 0 bases and J by 3 bases, with 7 bases left in between. The germline V gene encodes CDR1 SGHNT and CDR2 YYREEE (reference sequence). The CDR3 spells CASSLAQGYEQYF. The CDR3 DNA reads TGTGCCAGCAGCTTGGCGCAGGGCTACGAGCAGTACTTC.

This chain links TRBV6-1 with TRBJ2-1; TRBD1 agrees at 9 bases. Losses at the gene ends were 3 bases for V and 6 bases for J; bases not matched to a gene: 9. The germline V gene encodes CDR1 MNHNS and CDR2 SASEGT. This CDR3 is built from 16 residues. Here the CDR3 reads CASSDLGQGSRNEQFF. The CDR3 region has the DNA TGTGCCAGCAGTGATCTTGGACAGGGGTCCCGCAATGAGCAGTTCTTC.

The chain is built from TRBV10-3 and TRBJ2-5, with a possible D match to TRBD1 (6 bases). V was cut by 11 bases and J by 2 bases, with 18 bases left in between. Germline V lookup: CDR1 ENHRY, CDR2 SYGVKD. This CDR3 spans 14 amino acids. The DNA of the CDR3 is TGTGCCCCGAGAGGGGGTAGCGATCAAGAGACCCAGTACTTC. Translated, it gives CAPRGGSDQETQYF.

This clone has only a few counts. The chain uses TRBV7-2 and TRBJ1-5, with D perhaps TRBD1 (6 bases). V was trimmed by 5 bases and J by 7 bases, leaving 12 bases between them. The CDR3 consists of 13 residues. The germline V gene encodes CDR1 SGHTA and CDR2 FQGNSA. The CDR3 sequence: CASSPDGGQPQHF. For the CDR3, the DNA is TGTGCCAGCAGCCCTGATGGGGGCCAGCCCCAGCATTTT.

The rearrangement links TRBV5-1 to TRBJ2-1, with a possible D match to TRBD1 (6 bases). Germline V CDR1 and CDR2: SGHRS, YFSETQ. Trimming cost V 1 base and J 4 bases, with 12 bases left between them. This CDR3 contains 15 residues. The DNA of the CDR3 is TGCGCCAGCAGCTTGATACAGGGAACGTACAATGAGCAGTTCTTC. Protein product: CASSLIQGTYNEQFF.

The chain recombines TRBV2 with TRBJ1-5, with 10 bases lining up with TRBD1. Germline CDR1 reads SNHLY; CDR2 reads FYNNEI. There are 15 residues in the CDR3. Trimming took 4 bases from V and 5 from J; bases not matched to a gene: 5. The CDR3 here is CASSGDRGYDQPQHF. The CDR3 bases are TGTGCCAGCAGTGGGGACAGGGGTTACGATCAGCCCCAGCATTTT.

V is TRBV27 and J is TRBJ1-2; D possibly corresponds to TRBD1 (6 bases). Germline CDR1 MNHEY, CDR2 SMNVEV (reference sequence). Trimming removed 2 bases from V and 5 bases from J, with 12 bases in between. There are 14 residues in the CDR3. As DNA, the CDR3 is TGTGCCAGCAGTTTACGTGGGACATCTTATGGCTACACCTTC. It specifies CASSLRGTSYGYTF.

J is TRBJ2-7 and V is TRBV6-5; 8 bases fit TRBD1. Germline V gives CDR1 MNHEY, CDR2 SVGAGI. The CDR3 covers 13 residues. Germline trimming cut 4 bases from V and 5 bases from J; bases unmatched to any gene: 4. CDR3 DNA: TGTGCCAGCAGTTCACAGGGGGTAAACGAGCAGTACTTC. Protein: CASSSQGVNEQYF.

The chain has TRBV3-1 (or the pseudogene TRBV3-2) and TRBJ2-2; 8 bases align to TRBD1. Trimming took 4 bases from V and 6 from J; bases not matched to a gene: 7. CDR1 is LGHDT, CDR2 YNNKEL, per germline (reference sequence). CDR3 size: 15 residues. The CDR3 protein is CASSPTGVSAGELFF. The CDR3 nucleotides are TGTGCCAGCAGCCCGACAGGGGTTAGTGCCGGGGAGCTGTTTTTT.

This chain links TRBV4-1 with TRBJ1-1; D gene uncertain. Trimming removed 1 base from V and 0 bases from J, with 12 bases in between. The CDR3 spans 16 residues. The V gene's germline CDR1 is MGHRA and CDR2 YSYEKL. CDR3 nucleotide sequence: TGCGCCAGCAGCCAAGGTCGGGCGGGTATGAACACTGAAGCTTTCTTT. It is translated as CASSQGRAGMNTEAFF.